Listed here is a single T cell receptor (beta chain). With 8 bases clipped from V and 0 bases from J, the junction kept 6 bases outside the gene matches. The CDR3 consists of 16 residues. Per germline, CDR1 LNHDA and CDR2 SQIVND (reference sequence). The data were obtained in a study of blood T cell repertoires in COVID-19. Only in-frame clones appear in the TCRdb table, and some are missing; sequencing was by immunoSEQ multiplex PCR. The sample lists hundreds of thousands of clones, around 89% occurring once. The source is a woman younger than 35 with acute COVID-19. Material: PBMCs or T cells enriched from blood (not recorded which). The rearrangement uses TRBV19 and TRBJ2-1; the match to TRBD2 covers 11 bases. CDR3 in amino acids: CASGLAGLSSYNEQFF. DNA for the CDR3: TGTGCCAGTGGACTAGCGGGCTTAAGCTCCTACAATGAGCAGTTCTTC. Full variable domain (missing parts from reference TRBV19 and TRBJ2-1): DGGITQSPKYLFRKEGQNVTLSCEQNLNHDAMYWYRQDPGQGLRLIYYSQIVNDFQKGDIAEGYSVSREKKESFPLTVTSAQKNPTAFYLCASGLAGLSSYNEQFFGPGTRLTVL.